This T cell receptor beta chain was recovered during a study of OX40 agonist ivuxolimab in advanced cancers. Study-wide context: Three partial responders included one hepatocellular carcinoma patient and two cutaneous melanoma patients. Findings and limits, study-wide: It was also the case that some nonresponders had low normalized T-cell clonal expansion. Expanded clones were, on average, more numerous in CD8+ T cells than in CD4+.

Data came from immunoSEQ multiplex PCR; TCRdb stores just in-frame clones and leaves some out. The sample carries around 46,000 clones, 89% recorded once. Exclusion applied to patients with autoimmune disease history or systemic immunosuppression. The CDR3 sequence is 14 residues long. V gave up 0 bases and J gave up 0 bases, with 6 bases separating them. CDR1 and CDR2 from the germline V gene are ENHRY and SYGVKD. A word on this clone: Its target is unknown.

The chain combines TRBV10-3 with TRBJ2-7, with a possible D match to TRBD1 (6 bases). The receptor was isolated from an adult with an advanced solid tumor such as melanoma, head and neck, liver or kidney cancer. The sequences come from CD4+ or CD8+ T cells sorted from blood, collected in a trial of the OX40 agonist ivuxolimab. In nucleotides, the CDR3 is TGTGCCATCAGTGAGTCGGACAGCTCCTACGAGCAGTACTTC. It codes for CAISESDSSYEQYF.